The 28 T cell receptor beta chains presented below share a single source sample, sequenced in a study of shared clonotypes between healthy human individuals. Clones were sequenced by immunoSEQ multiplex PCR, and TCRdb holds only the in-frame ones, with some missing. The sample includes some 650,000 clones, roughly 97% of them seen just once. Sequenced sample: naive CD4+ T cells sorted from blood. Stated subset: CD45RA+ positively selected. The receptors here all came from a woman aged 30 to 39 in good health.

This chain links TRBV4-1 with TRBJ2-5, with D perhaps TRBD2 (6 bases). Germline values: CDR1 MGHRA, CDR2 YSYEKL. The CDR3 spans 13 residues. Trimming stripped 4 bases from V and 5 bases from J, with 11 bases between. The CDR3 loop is CASSLGLPETQYF. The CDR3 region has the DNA TGCGCCAGCAGCCTTGGACTACCGGAGACCCAGTACTTC.

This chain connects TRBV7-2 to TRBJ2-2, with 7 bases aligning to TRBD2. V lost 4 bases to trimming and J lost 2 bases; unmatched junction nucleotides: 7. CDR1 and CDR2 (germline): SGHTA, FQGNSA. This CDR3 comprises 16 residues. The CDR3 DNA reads TGTGCCAGCAGCTCCGAACTAGCGTTAAACACCGGGGAGCTGTTTTTT. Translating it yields CASSSELALNTGELFF.

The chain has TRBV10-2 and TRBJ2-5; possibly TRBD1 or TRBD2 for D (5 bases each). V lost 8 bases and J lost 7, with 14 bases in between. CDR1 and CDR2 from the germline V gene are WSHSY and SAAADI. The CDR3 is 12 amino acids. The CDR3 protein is CASRGLPGTQYF. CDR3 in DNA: TGCGCCAGCCGGGGCCTTCCGGGGACCCAGTACTTC.

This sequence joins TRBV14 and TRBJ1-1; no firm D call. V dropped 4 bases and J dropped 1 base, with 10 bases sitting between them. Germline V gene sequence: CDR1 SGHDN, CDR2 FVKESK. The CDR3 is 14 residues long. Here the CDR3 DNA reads TGTGCCAGCAGCCCACCCTTGGGGAACACTGAAGCTTTCTTT. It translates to CASSPPLGNTEAFF.

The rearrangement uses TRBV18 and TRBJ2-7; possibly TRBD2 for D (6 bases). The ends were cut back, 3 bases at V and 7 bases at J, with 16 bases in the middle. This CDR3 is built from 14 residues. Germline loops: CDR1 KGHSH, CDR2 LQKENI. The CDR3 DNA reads TGTGCCAGCTCACCGAGGGGCAGGGCGGGGGAGCAGTACTTC. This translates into CASSPRGRAGEQYF. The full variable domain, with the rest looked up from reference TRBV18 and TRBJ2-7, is NAGVMQNPRHLVRRRGQEARLRCSPMKGHSHVYWYRQLPEEGLKFMVYLQKENIIDESGMPKERFSAEFPKEGPSILRIQQVVRGDSAAYFCASSPRGRAGEQYFGPGTRLTVT.

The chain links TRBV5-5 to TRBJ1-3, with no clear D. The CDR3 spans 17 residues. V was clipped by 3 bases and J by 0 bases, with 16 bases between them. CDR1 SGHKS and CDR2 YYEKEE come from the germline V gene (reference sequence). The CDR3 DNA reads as TGTGCCAGCAGCTCGGAGTTCCTTTTTGGCTCTGGAAACACCATATATTTT. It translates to CASSSEFLFGSGNTIYF. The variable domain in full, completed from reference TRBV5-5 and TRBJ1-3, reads DAGVTQSPTHLIKTRGQQVTLRCSPISGHKSVSWYQQVLGQGPQFIFQYYEKEERGRGNFPDRFSARQFPNYSSELNVNALLLGDSALYLCASSSEFLFGSGNTIYFGEGSWLTVV.

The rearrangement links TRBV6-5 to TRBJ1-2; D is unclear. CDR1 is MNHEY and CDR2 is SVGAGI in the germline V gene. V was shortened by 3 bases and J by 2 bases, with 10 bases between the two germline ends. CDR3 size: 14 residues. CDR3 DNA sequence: TGTGCCAGCAGTTATTCTCCGGGGAACTATGGCTACACCTTC. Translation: CASSYSPGNYGYTF.

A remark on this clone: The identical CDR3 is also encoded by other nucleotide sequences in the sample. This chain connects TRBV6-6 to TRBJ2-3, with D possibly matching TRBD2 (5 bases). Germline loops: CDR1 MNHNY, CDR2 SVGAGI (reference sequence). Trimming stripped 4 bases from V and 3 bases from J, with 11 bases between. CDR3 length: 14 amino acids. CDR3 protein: CASSSPTRTDTQYF. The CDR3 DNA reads TGTGCCAGCAGTTCCCCTACTAGAACAGATACGCAGTATTTT.

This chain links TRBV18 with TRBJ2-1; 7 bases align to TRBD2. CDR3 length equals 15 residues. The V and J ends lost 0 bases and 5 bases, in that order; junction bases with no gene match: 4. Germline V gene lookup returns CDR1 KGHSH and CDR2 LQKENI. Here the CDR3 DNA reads TGTGCCAGCTCACCACCGGGGGGGTTTAACAATGAGCAGTTCTTC. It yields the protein CASSPPGGFNNEQFF.

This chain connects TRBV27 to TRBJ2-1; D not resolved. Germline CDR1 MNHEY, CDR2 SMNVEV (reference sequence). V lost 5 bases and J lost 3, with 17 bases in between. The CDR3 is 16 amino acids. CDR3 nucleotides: TGTGCCAGCAGTCCGATAGATGAAAACGGCTACAATGAGCAGTTCTTC. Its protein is CASSPIDENGYNEQFF.

CDR3 residues: CASSLLGAPYGYTF. The CDR3 nucleotides read TGTGCCAGCAGTTTATTGGGGGCCCCGTATGGCTACACCTTC. The J gene is TRBJ1-2, the V gene TRBV28; tentatively, D is TRBD1 (6 bases). There are 14 residues in the CDR3. Germline loops: CDR1 MDHEN, CDR2 SYDVKM. V was shortened by 1 base and J by 5 bases, with 11 bases between the two germline ends.

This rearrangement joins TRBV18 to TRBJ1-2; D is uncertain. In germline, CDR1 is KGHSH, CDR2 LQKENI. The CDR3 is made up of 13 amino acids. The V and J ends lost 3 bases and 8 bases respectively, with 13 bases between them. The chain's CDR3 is CASSPDGYRGYTF. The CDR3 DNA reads TGTGCCAGCTCACCCGACGGGTATCGCGGCTACACCTTC.

The CDR3 DNA sequence: TGTGCCAGCAGCCCCCATGGGACTAGCGGGAGGGCCCACACCGGGGAGCTGTTTTTT. Amino acid sequence: CASSPHGTSGRAHTGELFF. The chain uses TRBV21-1 and TRBJ2-2; TRBD2 was called by the table and not checked on the DNA. TRBV21-1 represents a pseudogene. The length of the CDR3 is 19 residues.

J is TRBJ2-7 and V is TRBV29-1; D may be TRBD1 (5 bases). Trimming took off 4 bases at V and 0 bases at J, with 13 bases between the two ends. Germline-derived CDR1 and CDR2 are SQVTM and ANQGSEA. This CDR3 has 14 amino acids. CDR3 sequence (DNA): TGCAGCGTTGTTCAGGGAAAAAGCTCCTACGAGCAGTACTTC. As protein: CSVVQGKSSYEQYF.

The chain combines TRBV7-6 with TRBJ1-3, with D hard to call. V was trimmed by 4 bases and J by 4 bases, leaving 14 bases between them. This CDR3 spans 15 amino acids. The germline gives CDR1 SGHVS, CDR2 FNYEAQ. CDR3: CASSSSQALGNTIYF. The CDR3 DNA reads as TGTGCCAGCAGCTCAAGTCAGGCTCTGGGAAACACCATATATTTT. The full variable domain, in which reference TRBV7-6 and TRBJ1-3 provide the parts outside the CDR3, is GAGVSQSPRYKVTKRGQDVALRCDPISGHVSLYWYRQALGQGPEFLTYFNYEAQQDKSGLPNDRFSAERPEGSISTLTIQRTEQRDSAMYRCASSSSQALGNTIYFGEGSWLTVV.

The CDR3 spells CASSGRAGTENEQFF. CDR3 coding DNA: TGTGCCAGCAGCGGTAGGGCCGGGACAGAAAATGAGCAGTTCTTC. This chain connects TRBV7-9 to TRBJ2-1, with 7 bases aligning to TRBD1. Germline V gene lookup returns CDR1 SEHNR and CDR2 FQNEAQ (reference sequence). V lost 5 bases to trimming and J lost 7 bases; unmatched junction nucleotides: 11. The CDR3 spans 15 residues.

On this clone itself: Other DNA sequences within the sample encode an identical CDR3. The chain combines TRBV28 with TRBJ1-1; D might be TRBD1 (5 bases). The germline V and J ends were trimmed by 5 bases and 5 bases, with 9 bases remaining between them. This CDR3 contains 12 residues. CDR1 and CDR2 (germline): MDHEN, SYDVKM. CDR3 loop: CASSRGGTEAFF. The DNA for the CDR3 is TGTGCCAGCAGTCGGGGGGGGACTGAAGCTTTCTTT.

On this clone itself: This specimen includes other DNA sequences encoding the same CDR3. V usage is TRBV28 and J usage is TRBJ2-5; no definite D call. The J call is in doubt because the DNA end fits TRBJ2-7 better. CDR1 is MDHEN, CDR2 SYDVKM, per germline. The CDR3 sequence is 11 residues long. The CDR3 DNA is TGTGCCAGCAGTTTTAGGTACGAGCAGTACTTC. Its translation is CASSFRYEQYF.

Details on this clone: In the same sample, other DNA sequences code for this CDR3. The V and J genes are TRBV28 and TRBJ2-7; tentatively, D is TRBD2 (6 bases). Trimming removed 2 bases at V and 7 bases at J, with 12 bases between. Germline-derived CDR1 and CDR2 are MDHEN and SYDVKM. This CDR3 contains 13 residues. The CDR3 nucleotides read TGTGCCAGCAGTTTACCGGGGGTGGGGGAGCAGTACTTC. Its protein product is CASSLPGVGEQYF.

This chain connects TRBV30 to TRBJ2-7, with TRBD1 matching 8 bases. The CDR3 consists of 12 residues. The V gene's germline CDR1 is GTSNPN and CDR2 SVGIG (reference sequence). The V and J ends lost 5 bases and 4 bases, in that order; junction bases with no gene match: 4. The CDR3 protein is CAWARQGYEQYF. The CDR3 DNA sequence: TGTGCCTGGGCCCGACAGGGGTACGAGCAGTACTTC.

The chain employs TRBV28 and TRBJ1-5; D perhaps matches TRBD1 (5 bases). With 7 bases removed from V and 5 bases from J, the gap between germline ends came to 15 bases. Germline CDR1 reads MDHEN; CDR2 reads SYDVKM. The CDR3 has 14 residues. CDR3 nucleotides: TGTGCCAGCATCCCCGCCCCCAGGGATCAGCCCCAGCATTTT. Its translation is CASIPAPRDQPQHF.

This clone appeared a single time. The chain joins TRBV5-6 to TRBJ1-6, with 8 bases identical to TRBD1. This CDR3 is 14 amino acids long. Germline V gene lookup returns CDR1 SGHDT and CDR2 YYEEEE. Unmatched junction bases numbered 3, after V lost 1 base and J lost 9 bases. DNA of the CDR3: TGTGCCAGCAGCTTGCCGGACAGGGCTTCACCCCTCCACTTT. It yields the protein CASSLPDRASPLHF.

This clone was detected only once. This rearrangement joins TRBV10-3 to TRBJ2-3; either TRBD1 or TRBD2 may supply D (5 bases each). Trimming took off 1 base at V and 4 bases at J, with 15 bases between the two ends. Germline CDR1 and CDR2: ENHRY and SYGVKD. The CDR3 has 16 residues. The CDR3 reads CAISEFATAASDTQYF. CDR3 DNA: TGTGCCATCAGTGAGTTTGCGACAGCGGCGTCAGATACGCAGTATTTT.

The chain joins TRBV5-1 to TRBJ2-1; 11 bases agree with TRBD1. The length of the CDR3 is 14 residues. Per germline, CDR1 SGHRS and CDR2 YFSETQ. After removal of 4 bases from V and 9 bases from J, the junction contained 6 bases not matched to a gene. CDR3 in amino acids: CASSRDRGVVEQFF. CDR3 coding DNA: TGCGCCAGCAGCCGGGACAGGGGGGTGGTTGAGCAGTTCTTC.

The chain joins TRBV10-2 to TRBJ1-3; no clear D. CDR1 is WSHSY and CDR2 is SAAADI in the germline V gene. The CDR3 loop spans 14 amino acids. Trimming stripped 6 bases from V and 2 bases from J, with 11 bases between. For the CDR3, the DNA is TGCGCCAGCAGCCCCGACCGGGCTGGAAACACCATATATTTT. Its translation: CASSPDRAGNTIYF.

DNA of the CDR3: TGCGCCAGCAGCGTGACTAGCGGGGTGAACACCGGGGAGCTGTTTTTT. It yields the protein CASSVTSGVNTGELFF. The genes are TRBV5-1 and TRBJ2-2, with 11 bases fitting TRBD2. The J segment lost 1 base and the V segment lost 4 bases, leaving 3 bases of the junction unmatched. The CDR3 is 16 residues long. CDR1 is SGHRS and CDR2 is YFSETQ in the germline V gene.

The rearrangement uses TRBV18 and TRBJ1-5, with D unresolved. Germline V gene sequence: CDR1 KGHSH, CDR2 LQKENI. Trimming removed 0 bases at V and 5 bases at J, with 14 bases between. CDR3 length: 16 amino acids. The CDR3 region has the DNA TGTGCCAGCTCACCACCGGAGGGATCGACCCATCAGCCCCAGCATTTT. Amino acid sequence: CASSPPEGSTHQPQHF.

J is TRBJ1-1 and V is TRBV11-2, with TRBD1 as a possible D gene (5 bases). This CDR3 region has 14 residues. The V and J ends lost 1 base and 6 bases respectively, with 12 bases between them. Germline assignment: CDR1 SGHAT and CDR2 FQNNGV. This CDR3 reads CASSLGKGPAEAFF. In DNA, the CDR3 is TGTGCCAGCAGCTTAGGGAAGGGGCCGGCTGAAGCTTTCTTT.